The 27 T cell receptor beta chains below all came from one sample that was sequenced in a study of shared clonotypes between healthy human individuals. Method: immunoSEQ multiplex PCR; TCRdb's copy keeps in-frame clones and lacks some. The profile shows some 2,000,000 clones, roughly 96% of them singletons. The specimen sequenced was naive CD4+ T cells sorted from blood. Documented subset: CD45RA+ positively selected. All receptors derive from a man between 18 and 29 years old in good health.

CDR3 residues: CASSDRTGGLRSTF. The CDR3 DNA is TGTGCCAGCAGTGACCGGACAGGGGGCCTCCGATCCACCTTC. V is TRBV2 and J is TRBJ1-2; 11 positions agree with TRBD1. The CDR3 totals 14 residues. From germline, CDR1 is SNHLY and CDR2 FYNNEI. V lost 3 bases to trimming and J lost 13 bases; unmatched junction nucleotides: 10.

This rearrangement joins TRBV29-1 to TRBJ1-1; 9 bases are a match to TRBD1. Trimming cost V 7 bases and J 2 bases; bases outside gene matches: 5. CDR1 is SQVTM, CDR2 ANQGSEA, per germline. The CDR3 has 13 amino acids. The CDR3 nucleotides read TGCAGCGCCCTGACAGGGGGAAACACTGAAGCTTTCTTT. Its protein product is CSALTGGNTEAFF.

The rearrangement joins TRBV6-1 to TRBJ2-2, with 9 bases identical to TRBD2. The V gene end was trimmed by 5 bases and the J gene end by 6 bases; junction bases not matched to a gene: 4. The CDR3 extends over 14 amino acids. The germline gives CDR1 MNHNS, CDR2 SASEGT. This CDR3 is CASSPGLAAGELFF. CDR3 nucleotides: TGTGCCAGCAGTCCGGGACTAGCAGCCGGGGAGCTGTTTTTT.

The chain joins TRBV9 to TRBJ2-1; 8 positions match TRBD2. V dropped 3 bases and J dropped 4; count of bases not matched to a gene: 6. The CDR3 is 15 residues long. Germline-derived CDR1 and CDR2 are SGDLS and YYNGEE. The CDR3 region has the DNA TGTGCCAGCAGCGGACTAGCGCCTCCATACAATGAGCAGTTCTTC. The encoded protein is CASSGLAPPYNEQFF.

The CDR3 DNA follows: TGCGCCAGTAGCCCCGGGACAGGGGATGCTTTCTTT. It specifies CASSPGTGDAFF. This chain connects TRBV5-1 to TRBJ1-1; TRBD1 aligns across 10 bases. Germline CDR1 and CDR2: SGHRS and YFSETQ. The CDR3 spans 12 residues. The junction had 9 bases not matched to a gene; V was cut back by 8 bases and J by 11 bases. The full variable domain, completed using reference TRBV5-1 and TRBJ1-1, is KAGVTQTPRYLIKTRGQQVTLSCSPISGHRSVSWYQQTPGQGLQFLFEYFSETQRNKGNFPGRFSGRQFSNSRSEMNVSTLELGDSALYLCASSPGTGDAFFGQGTRLTVV.

As regards this clone: The junction departs from germline at one end; a sequencing error may be responsible. V gene TRBV6-6 combines with J gene TRBJ2-7, with D possibly being TRBD1 (6 bases). This CDR3 region has 15 residues. The germline V gene has CDR1 MNHNY and CDR2 SVGAGI (reference sequence). The CDR3 loop is CASNQSPQGTRVPDF. CDR3 in DNA: TGTGCCAGCAACCAAAGCCCCCAGGGGACCCGGGTGCCTGACTTC.

The chain joins TRBV4-3 to TRBJ2-7; 9 nucleotides line up with TRBD2. Germline V gene data show CDR1 as LGHNA and CDR2 as YSLEER. This CDR3 is 16 amino acids long. The V segment lost 1 base and the J segment 0 bases; nucleotides outside the gene matches: 4. The CDR3 DNA follows: TGCGCCAGCAGCCAAGGGGCGACTAGCGGCTCCTACGAGCAGTACTTC. Encoded protein: CASSQGATSGSYEQYF.

CDR3 in amino acids: CASSLDRTRAQHF. The CDR3 nucleotides are TGTGCCAGCAGCTTAGACAGGACCAGAGCCCAGCATTTT. V gene TRBV7-2 combines with J gene TRBJ1-5, with D perhaps matching TRBD1 (5 bases). The CDR3 covers 13 residues. The V gene's germline CDR1 is SGHTA and CDR2 FQGNSA. V was cut by 1 base and J by 11 bases, with 12 bases left in between. Together with reference TRBV7-2 and TRBJ1-5, the CDR3 gives the full variable domain: GAGVSQSPSNKVTEKGKDVELRCDPISGHTALYWYRQSLGQGLEFLIYFQGNSAPDKSGLPSDRFSAERTGGSVSTLTIQRTQQEDSAVYLCASSLDRTRAQHFGDGTRLSIL.

The chain has TRBV15 and TRBJ1-4; tentatively, D is TRBD1 (5 bases). The ends were cut back, 1 base at V and 1 base at J, with 7 bases in the middle. The length of the CDR3 is 15 residues. Germline V gene data show CDR1 as LNHNV and CDR2 as YYDKDF (reference sequence). The CDR3 spells CATSRVGETNEKLFF. CDR3 in DNA: TGTGCCACCAGCAGAGTGGGGGAAACTAATGAAAAACTGTTTTTT.

The rearrangement joins TRBV5-1 to TRBJ1-1; tentative D call: TRBD1 (5 bases). V shed 0 bases and J shed 0 bases, with 9 bases lying between them. CDR3 length equals 15 residues. CDR1 and CDR2 (germline): SGHRS, YFSETQ. The CDR3 DNA reads TGCGCCAGCAGCTTGGGCGGACAAGTGAACACTGAAGCTTTCTTT. It translates to CASSLGGQVNTEAFF.

The gene calls are TRBV7-9 and TRBJ1-3; possibly TRBD1 for D (6 bases). Germline V CDR1 and CDR2: SEHNR, FQNEAQ (reference sequence). V shed 4 bases and J shed 2 bases, with 18 bases lying between them. The CDR3 is 17 residues long. This CDR3 is CASSSIEQGMAGNTIYF. In DNA, the CDR3 is TGTGCCAGCAGCTCGATTGAACAGGGAATGGCTGGAAACACCATATATTTT. Based on the CDR3 plus reference TRBV7-9 and TRBJ1-3, the full variable domain is DTGVSQNPRHKITKRGQNVTFRCDPISEHNRLYWYRQTLGQGPEFLTYFQNEAQLEKSRLLSDRFSAERPKGSFSTLEIQRTEQGDSAMYLCASSSIEQGMAGNTIYFGEGSWLTVV.

The V gene is TRBV5-1, the J gene TRBJ2-1; 7 nucleotides agree with TRBD1. Germline V gives CDR1 SGHRS, CDR2 YFSETQ. With V trimmed by 5 bases and J by 6 bases, 5 bases remained unmatched. The CDR3 has 13 amino acids. CDR3: CASRHRGANEQFF. In DNA, the CDR3 is TGCGCCAGCAGGCACAGGGGAGCCAATGAGCAGTTCTTC.

The rearrangement uses TRBV6-5 and TRBJ2-1; TRBD1 agrees at 10 bases. This CDR3 region has 14 residues. V was clipped by 2 bases and J by 14 bases; unmatched bases: 9. Germline loops: CDR1 MNHEY, CDR2 SVGAGI. The CDR3 DNA reads as TGTGCCAGCAGTTACACCACCTATGGACAGGGGGAGTTCTTC. Protein product: CASSYTTYGQGEFF.

The chain couples TRBV6-5 to TRBJ2-2; 7 positions agree with TRBD2. Germline loops: CDR1 MNHEY, CDR2 SVGAGI. The CDR3 covers 16 residues. Losses at the gene ends were 0 bases for V and 3 bases for J; bases not matched to a gene: 4. CDR3 amino acids: CASSYSGGRDTGELFF. CDR3 bases: TGTGCCAGCAGTTACTCGGGAGGGAGGGACACCGGGGAGCTGTTTTTT.

The CDR3 DNA follows: TGTGCCATCAGCGCTAGAGGGGCCGTTCAGACCGGGGAGCTGTTTTTT. It translates to CAISARGAVQTGELFF. The V call is TRBV10-3, the J call TRBJ2-2; D may be TRBD1 or TRBD2 (5 bases each). The length of the CDR3 is 16 residues. Germline CDR1 reads ENHRY; CDR2 reads SYGVKD. Trimming removed 6 bases from V and 5 bases from J, with 19 bases in between.

The rearrangement links TRBV10-3 to TRBJ2-1; 10 bases are a match to TRBD2. The CDR3 length is 13 residues. Trimming took 10 bases from V and 10 from J; bases not matched to a gene: 10. Per the germline V gene, CDR1 is ENHRY and CDR2 is SYGVKD. In nucleotides, the CDR3 is TGTGCCAACCGACTAGCGGGTGGCACGGAGCAGTTCTTC. Its protein product is CANRLAGGTEQFF.

The CDR3, as DNA: TGTGCCAGCAGCTCGAGGAGGGACGGCTCTAACTATGGCTACACCTTC. It specifies CASSSRRDGSNYGYTF. The chain carries TRBV4-2 and TRBJ1-2, with D possibly matching TRBD1 (5 bases). From germline, CDR1 is LGHNA and CDR2 YNFKEQ. The CDR3 totals 16 residues. V was cut by 5 bases and J by 0 bases, with 16 bases left in between.

Of note for this clone: This same CDR3 is encoded by further DNA sequences in the sample. The V gene is TRBV2, the J gene TRBJ2-2; no clear D. Deletions cut 4 bases from V and 0 bases from J, with 6 bases between. In germline, CDR1 is SNHLY, CDR2 FYNNEI. The CDR3 is 14 amino acids. CDR3 sequence reads: CASSADTNTGELFF. CDR3 nucleotide sequence: TGTGCCAGCAGTGCCGACACGAACACCGGGGAGCTGTTTTTT.

A note on this clone: This same CDR3 is encoded by further DNA sequences in the sample. For the CDR3, the DNA is TGCGCCAGCAGCCAAGGGGCAGGAATCTACGAGCAGTACTTC. Protein product: CASSQGAGIYEQYF. This sequence joins TRBV4-1 and TRBJ2-7; D remains unclear. The V and J ends lost 1 base and 3 bases respectively, with 10 bases between them. CDR1 is MGHRA and CDR2 is YSYEKL in the germline V gene. The CDR3 is 14 residues long.

The count of this clone is one. The chain links TRBV28 to TRBJ2-7, with D perhaps matching TRBD2 (5 bases). Per the germline V gene, CDR1 is MDHEN and CDR2 is SYDVKM. The CDR3 contains 15 residues. The V end lost 7 bases, the J end lost 2 bases, and 18 bases lay between the germline ends. CDR3 bases: TGTGCCAGCACCCTAGAGAGGGTGGGGACCTACGAGCAGTACTTC. It specifies CASTLERVGTYEQYF. Based on the CDR3 plus reference TRBV28 and TRBJ2-7, the full variable domain is DVKVTQSSRYLVKRTGEKVFLECVQDMDHENMFWYRQDPGLGLRLIYFSYDVKMKEKGDIPEGYSVSREKKERFSLILESASTNQTSMYLCASTLERVGTYEQYFGPGTRLTVT.

V usage is TRBV11-3 and J usage is TRBJ2-7; D gene unclear. V lost 5 bases to trimming and J lost 1 base, with 9 bases between them. The CDR3 is 13 residues long. Germline V gene sequence: CDR1 SGHNT, CDR2 YENEEA. Here the CDR3 DNA reads TGTGCCAGCAGCCAGGACGGATCCTACGAGCAGTACTTC. This gives the protein CASSQDGSYEQYF.

This chain links TRBV5-1 with TRBJ2-4; D is undetermined. This CDR3 has 15 residues. The germline gives CDR1 SGHRS, CDR2 YFSETQ. Trimming shortened V by 0 bases and J by 2 bases, and 9 bases separated the two germline ends. The CDR3 loop is CASSLEHLTKNIQYF. Here the CDR3 DNA reads TGCGCCAGCAGCTTGGAGCACCTTACCAAAAACATTCAGTACTTC. Combining the CDR3 with reference TRBV5-1 and TRBJ2-4 gives the whole variable domain KAGVTQTPRYLIKTRGQQVTLSCSPISGHRSVSWYQQTPGQGLQFLFEYFSETQRNKGNFPGRFSGRQFSNSRSEMNVSTLELGDSALYLCASSLEHLTKNIQYFGAGTRLSVL.

This chain connects TRBV5-6 to TRBJ2-2; D remains ambiguous. CDR3 length: 13 amino acids. The germline V gene has CDR1 SGHDT and CDR2 YYEEEE. V was cut by 1 base and J by 7 bases, with 8 bases left in between. CDR3 nucleotide sequence: TGTGCCAGCAGCTTGAGGTTAGGCGGGGAGCTGTTTTTT. It yields the protein CASSLRLGGELFF. Variable domain in full (rest from reference TRBV5-6 and TRBJ2-2): DAGVTQSPTHLIKTRGQQVTLRCSPKSGHDTVSWYQQALGQGPQFIFQYYEEEERQRGNFPDRFSGHQFPNYSSELNVNALLLGDSALYLCASSLRLGGELFFGEGSRLTVL.

The genes are TRBV29-1 and TRBJ2-5; 10 positions agree with TRBD2. The CDR3 consists of 14 residues. The ends lost 6 bases at V and 3 bases at J; junction bases unmatched: 7. Germline CDR1 SQVTM, CDR2 ANQGSEA. The CDR3, as DNA: TGCAGCGTGAAACTAGCGGGGCTAGAAGAGACCCAGTACTTC. Protein product: CSVKLAGLEETQYF.

The chain employs TRBV10-3 and TRBJ1-1; D is undetermined. CDR3 length: 15 amino acids. V was trimmed by 6 bases and J by 1 base, leaving 15 bases between them. Germline assignment: CDR1 ENHRY and CDR2 SYGVKD. The DNA for the CDR3 is TGTGCCATCAGCGACCAACCACCTGAGAACACTGAAGCTTTCTTT. This codes for CAISDQPPENTEAFF.

This sequence joins TRBV7-2 and TRBJ2-1, with 8 bases lining up with TRBD2. CDR1 and CDR2 (germline): SGHTA, FQGNSA. Germline trimming cut 1 base from V and 7 bases from J; bases unmatched to any gene: 12. The CDR3 sequence is 17 residues long. The CDR3 protein is CASSLGTPGLGVNEQFF. CDR3 sequence (DNA): TGTGCCAGCAGCTTAGGGACGCCGGGACTAGGGGTTAATGAGCAGTTCTTC.

The chain links TRBV19 to TRBJ1-5; no clear D. This CDR3 region has 15 residues. Germline loops: CDR1 LNHDA, CDR2 SQIVND (reference sequence). Trimming stripped 0 bases from V and 7 bases from J, with 13 bases between. CDR3 amino acids: CASSIDAGVTQPQHF. As DNA, the CDR3 is TGTGCCAGTAGTATAGATGCCGGTGTTACCCAGCCCCAGCATTTT. Complete variable domain (other parts from reference TRBV19 and TRBJ1-5): DGGITQSPKYLFRKEGQNVTLSCEQNLNHDAMYWYRQDPGQGLRLIYYSQIVNDFQKGDIAEGYSVSREKKESFPLTVTSAQKNPTAFYLCASSIDAGVTQPQHFGDGTRLSIL.